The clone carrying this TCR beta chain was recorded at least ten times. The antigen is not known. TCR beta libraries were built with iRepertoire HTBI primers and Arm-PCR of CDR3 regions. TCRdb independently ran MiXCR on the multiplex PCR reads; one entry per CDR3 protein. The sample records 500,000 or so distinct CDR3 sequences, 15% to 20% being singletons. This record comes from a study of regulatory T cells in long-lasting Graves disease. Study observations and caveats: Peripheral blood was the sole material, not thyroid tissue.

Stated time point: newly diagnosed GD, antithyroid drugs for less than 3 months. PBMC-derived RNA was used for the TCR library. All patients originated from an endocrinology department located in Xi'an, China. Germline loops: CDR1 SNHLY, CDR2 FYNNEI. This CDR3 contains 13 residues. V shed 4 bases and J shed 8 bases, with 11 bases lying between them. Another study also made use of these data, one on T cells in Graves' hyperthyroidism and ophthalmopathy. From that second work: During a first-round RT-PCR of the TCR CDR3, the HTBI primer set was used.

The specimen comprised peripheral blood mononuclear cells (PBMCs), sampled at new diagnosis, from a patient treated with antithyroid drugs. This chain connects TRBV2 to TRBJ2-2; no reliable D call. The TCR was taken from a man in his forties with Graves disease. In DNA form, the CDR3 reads TGTGCCAGCAGTGTGGGTCGTAGTGGGGAGCTGTTTTTT. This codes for CASSVGRSGELFF.